Below are 29 T cell receptor beta chains sequenced from a single sample in a study of OX40 agonist ivuxolimab in advanced cancers. Repertoires were generated with immunoSEQ multiplex PCR, while TCRdb's copy carries only in-frame clones and drops some. The sample holds 70,000 or so clones, approximately 92% seen once. The material sequenced was CD4+ or CD8+ T cells sorted from blood, taken in a trial of the OX40 agonist ivuxolimab. Every receptor here comes from an adult with an advanced solid tumor such as melanoma, head and neck, liver or kidney cancer.

The chain combines TRBV10-3 with TRBJ1-1, with TRBD1 matching over 7 bases. Germline V CDR1 and CDR2: ENHRY, SYGVKD. V shed 4 bases and J 1 base; nucleotides not matched to a gene: 3. This CDR3 has 14 amino acids. The CDR3 reads CAISGGTENTEAFF. CDR3 in DNA: TGTGCCATCAGTGGCGGGACAGAGAACACTGAAGCTTTCTTT.

The chain combines TRBV6-1 with TRBJ1-5; D unclear. This CDR3 has 17 amino acids. The V gene lost 2 bases and the J gene lost 0 bases, with 14 bases spanning the gap. CDR1 and CDR2 from the germline V gene are MNHNS and SASEGT. For the CDR3, the DNA is TGTGCCAGCAGTGAACCACGGACGGCGAATAGCAATCAGCCCCAGCATTTT. Translating gives CASSEPRTANSNQPQHF.

On this clone: The junction shows a germline mismatch at one end, possibly a read error. The chain uses TRBV7-7 and TRBJ2-3; D might be TRBD1 or TRBD2, each matching 6 bases. This CDR3 has 16 amino acids. The germline gives CDR1 SSHAT, CDR2 FNYEAQ (reference sequence). The CDR3, as DNA: TGTGCTAGCAGCGTGGGGGGCTCTAGCGTCTCAGATACGCAGTATTTT. It encodes CASSVGGSSVSDTQYF.

This chain connects TRBV15 to TRBJ1-2; D may be TRBD1 (6 bases). Between the trimmed V and J ends, which lost 0 bases and 13 bases, there was a span of 12 bases. CDR1 is LNHNV, CDR2 YYDKDF, per germline (reference sequence). The CDR3 extends over 12 amino acids. CDR3 loop: CATSRDLTGLTF. The CDR3 DNA reads as TGTGCCACCAGCAGAGATCTGACAGGCCTCACCTTC.

The rearrangement links TRBV11-2 to TRBJ1-3; a possible D gene is TRBD1 (6 bases). CDR1 SGHAT and CDR2 FQNNGV come from the germline V gene. With 6 bases removed from V and 2 bases from J, the gap between germline ends came to 14 bases. The CDR3 covers 15 residues. The CDR3 is CASSQGAGAGNTIYF. In DNA form, the CDR3 reads TGTGCCAGCAGTCAAGGGGCAGGGGCTGGAAACACCATATATTTT. The variable domain in full, with the rest retrieved from reference TRBV11-2 and TRBJ1-3, is EAGVAQSPRYKIIEKRQSVAFWCNPISGHATLYWYQQILGQGPKLLIQFQNNGVVDDSQLPKDRFSAERLKGVDSTLKIQPAKLEDSAVYLCASSQGAGAGNTIYFGEGSWLTVV.

CDR3 nucleotide sequence: TGTGCCAGCAGTGCTATTGTTGTCAGGGGGAATAATTCACCCCTCCACTTT. Encoded protein: CASSAIVVRGNNSPLHF. This sequence joins TRBV2 and TRBJ1-6; 7 positions agree with TRBD1. This CDR3 spans 17 amino acids. The ends lost 4 bases at V and 5 bases at J; junction bases unmatched: 11. Germline values: CDR1 SNHLY, CDR2 FYNNEI.

This rearrangement joins TRBV5-1 to TRBJ1-1, with D hard to call. The CDR3 spans 11 residues. CDR1 SGHRS and CDR2 YFSETQ come from the germline V gene. The ends were cut back, 7 bases at V and 6 bases at J, with 10 bases in the middle. CDR3 in DNA: TGCGCCAGCGGTGAAGTCGCTGAAGCTTTCTTT. It encodes CASGEVAEAFF.

V is TRBV19 and J is TRBJ1-2; unclear D gene. V dropped 2 bases and J dropped 4 bases, with 5 bases sitting between them. This CDR3 is 12 amino acids long. CDR1 is LNHDA and CDR2 is SQIVND in the germline V gene (reference sequence). CDR3 sequence: CASSISAYGYTF. The CDR3 region has the DNA TGTGCCAGTAGTATATCTGCCTATGGCTACACCTTC.

This clone occurred once. The chain uses TRBV6-1 and TRBJ2-1, with 7 nucleotides matching TRBD1. Germline V gives CDR1 MNHNS, CDR2 SASEGT. The CDR3 is 15 residues long. After removal of 3 bases from V and 0 bases from J, the junction contained 2 bases not matched to a gene. CDR3 coding DNA: TGTGCCAGCAGTGACCGGGACAGCTCCTACAATGAGCAGTTCTTC. Residues: CASSDRDSSYNEQFF.

Here the CDR3 DNA reads TGTGCCAGCAGCTTCGGCGGCTACAATGAGCAGTTCTTC. Its protein is CASSFGGYNEQFF. The chain links TRBV7-9 to TRBJ2-1; no clear D gene. The CDR3 is 13 residues long. V lost 3 bases and J 3 bases, leaving 6 bases between the germline ends. Looked up from germline, CDR1 is SEHNR and CDR2 is FQNEAQ (reference sequence).

The rearrangement joins TRBV18 to TRBJ2-7, with D possibly TRBD2 on 6 matching bases. V lost 2 bases to trimming and J lost 3 bases, with 14 bases between them. CDR3 length: 15 amino acids. Germline CDR1 and CDR2: KGHSH and LQKENI. Here the CDR3 reads CASSPGGVGGYEQYF. The CDR3 bases are TGTGCCAGCTCACCAGGGGGAGTGGGGGGCTACGAGCAGTACTTC. The complete variable domain, with remaining parts taken from reference TRBV18 and TRBJ2-7, reads NAGVMQNPRHLVRRRGQEARLRCSPMKGHSHVYWYRQLPEEGLKFMVYLQKENIIDESGMPKERFSAEFPKEGPSILRIQQVVRGDSAAYFCASSPGGVGGYEQYFGPGTRLTVT.

This rearrangement joins TRBV9 to TRBJ2-7, with 11 positions matching TRBD2. V gave up 4 bases and J gave up 6 bases; unmatched junction bases: 3. The CDR3 has 13 residues. Per germline, CDR1 SGDLS and CDR2 YYNGEE. In DNA, the CDR3 is TGTGCCAGCAGCCCCACTAGCGGGGGCGAGCAGTACTTC. Its protein is CASSPTSGGEQYF.

The chain combines TRBV27 with TRBJ2-7; D is unclear. Germline V gives CDR1 MNHEY, CDR2 SMNVEV (reference sequence). V shed 4 bases and J shed 3 bases, with 16 bases lying between them. The CDR3 consists of 15 residues. In nucleotides, the CDR3 is TGTGCCAGCAGTTCGGATCGGCGATGGAGCTACGAGCAGTACTTC. It translates to CASSSDRRWSYEQYF.

The rearrangement links TRBV30 to TRBJ1-4; D possibly corresponds to TRBD1 (6 bases). CDR1 GTSNPN and CDR2 SVGIG come from the germline V gene (reference sequence). There are 16 residues in the CDR3. Trimming removed 0 bases at V and 0 bases at J, with 11 bases between. The chain's CDR3 is CAWSVGHRATNEKLFF. The CDR3 DNA reads as TGTGCCTGGAGTGTAGGGCACAGGGCAACTAATGAAAAACTGTTTTTT.

The V gene is TRBV19, the J gene TRBJ2-1; TRBD1 aligns across 8 bases. V was clipped by 4 bases and J by 0 bases; unmatched bases: 2. Germline V lookup: CDR1 LNHDA, CDR2 SQIVND (reference sequence). The CDR3 totals 15 residues. CDR3 nucleotides: TGTGCCAGTAGTAGGGGACAGGACTCCTACAATGAGCAGTTCTTC. Its translation: CASSRGQDSYNEQFF.

The chain employs TRBV28 and TRBJ2-7; D is perhaps TRBD2 (6 bases). The CDR3 has 14 residues. Germline V gene data show CDR1 as MDHEN and CDR2 as SYDVKM. The ends were cut back, 2 bases at V and 3 bases at J, with 11 bases in the middle. CDR3 sequence reads: CASSLGGTGYEQYF. The CDR3 DNA reads as TGTGCCAGCAGTTTAGGGGGGACGGGCTACGAGCAGTACTTC.

The rearrangement uses TRBV5-4 and TRBJ2-5; 10 bases agree with TRBD1. Trimming removed 5 bases from V and 3 bases from J; junction bases left unmatched: 10. Germline CDR1 SGHNT, CDR2 YYREEE (reference sequence). The CDR3 contains 16 residues. The DNA of the CDR3 is TGTGCCAGCAGTTATAAACCGGGACAGGGGAAAGAGACCCAGTACTTC. It is translated as CASSYKPGQGKETQYF.

This clone was observed once. V gene TRBV28 combines with J gene TRBJ2-3, with D perhaps TRBD1 (5 bases). This CDR3 is 15 amino acids long. Germline V lookup: CDR1 MDHEN, CDR2 SYDVKM. Trimming stripped 1 base from V and 1 base from J, with 9 bases between. The CDR3 sequence: CASSLSGAGTDTQYF. The CDR3 DNA sequence: TGTGCCAGCAGTTTATCTGGGGCTGGCACAGATACGCAGTATTTT.

The chain employs TRBV25-1 and TRBJ2-5; maybe TRBD2 (6 bases). The V end lost 4 bases, the J end lost 4 bases, and 16 bases lay between the germline ends. The CDR3 runs to 15 residues. In germline, CDR1 is MGHDK, CDR2 SYGVNS. The CDR3: CASSGRGRGTETQYF. Here the CDR3 DNA reads TGTGCCAGCAGTGGGCGGGGAAGAGGGACAGAGACCCAGTACTTC.

This clone came up a few times. The chain joins TRBV6-6 to TRBJ1-2, with no clear D. CDR1 and CDR2 from the germline V gene are MNHNY and SVGAGI (reference sequence). The CDR3 is 11 amino acids. The V gene lost 10 bases and the J gene lost 2 bases, with 8 bases spanning the gap. The CDR3: CAIQANYGYTF. CDR3 coding DNA: TGTGCCATCCAGGCCAACTATGGCTACACCTTC.

This clone has at least ten counts. This chain links TRBV29-1 with TRBJ2-1, with no clear D. The CDR3 sequence is 12 residues long. Germline V gene sequence: CDR1 SQVTM, CDR2 ANQGSEA. Trimming removed 4 bases at V and 3 bases at J, with 7 bases between. CDR3 sequence reads: CSVGAFYNEQFF. CDR3 DNA sequence: TGCAGCGTTGGGGCTTTCTACAATGAGCAGTTCTTC.

The gene calls are TRBV2 and TRBJ2-5; 7 positions agree with TRBD1. Losses at the gene ends were 1 base for V and 3 bases for J; bases not matched to a gene: 11. In germline, CDR1 is SNHLY, CDR2 FYNNEI. The CDR3 has 17 residues. CDR3 nucleotide sequence: TGTGCCAGCAGTGAAGAGCGACAGGGTTGGGCGAAAGAGACCCAGTACTTC. Translating gives CASSEERQGWAKETQYF.

The chain is built from TRBV5-4 and TRBJ1-2, with 7 bases that match TRBD1. V shed 5 bases, J shed 4 bases, and the junction held 8 bases outside the gene matches. CDR3 length: 14 amino acids. CDR1 is SGHNT and CDR2 is YYREEE in the germline V gene (reference sequence). In nucleotides, the CDR3 is TGTGCCAGCAGTTACGACAGGGTATCCTATGGCTACACCTTC. It translates to CASSYDRVSYGYTF.

J is TRBJ1-2 and V is TRBV7-1; D is unclear. TRBV7-1 falls under the ORF class, with uncertain function. V gave up 4 bases and J gave up 7 bases, with 19 bases separating them. This CDR3 is built from 15 residues. In nucleotides, the CDR3 is TGTGCCAGCAGCTTAGTCGATCGGGGAATTGGTGGCTACACCTTC. It encodes CASSLVDRGIGGYTF.

The gene calls are TRBV15 and TRBJ1-4, with D perhaps matching TRBD1 (6 bases). The V gene's germline CDR1 is LNHNV and CDR2 YYDKDF (reference sequence). Trimming took 3 bases from V and 8 from J, leaving 22 bases between them. The CDR3 length is 17 residues. The CDR3: CATSSPNRGARREKLFF. In DNA, the CDR3 is TGTGCCACCAGCAGCCCAAATCGGGGGGCGCGTCGGGAAAAACTGTTTTTT.

The rearrangement joins TRBV5-1 to TRBJ1-1; 7 positions match TRBD1. V was clipped by 3 bases and J by 0 bases; unmatched bases: 5. Per the germline V gene, CDR1 is SGHRS and CDR2 is YFSETQ. The CDR3 extends over 15 amino acids. CDR3 protein: CASSSRGGMNTEAFF. DNA for the CDR3: TGCGCCAGCAGCTCCAGGGGGGGTATGAACACTGAAGCTTTCTTT.

The chain links TRBV10-2 to TRBJ2-5, with D unresolved. V was shortened by 6 bases and J by 0 bases, with 11 bases between the two germline ends. CDR3 length equals 14 residues. Germline loops: CDR1 WSHSY, CDR2 SAAADI. The CDR3 here is CASRKTANQETQYF. The CDR3 coding sequence is TGCGCCAGCAGGAAAACAGCGAACCAAGAGACCCAGTACTTC.

This chain connects TRBV9 to TRBJ2-3, with D perhaps given as TRBD1 or TRBD2 (6 bases each). Trimming took 1 base from V and 3 from J, leaving 21 bases between them. Germline assignment: CDR1 SGDLS and CDR2 YYNGEE. The CDR3 is made up of 18 amino acids. CDR3 DNA sequence: TGTGCCAGCAGCGTAAGGGGGGTGCAGGGGTATGGGACAGATACGCAGTATTTT. Translated: CASSVRGVQGYGTDTQYF.

This chain joins TRBV19 and TRBJ2-5; D remains unclear. Germline CDR1 LNHDA, CDR2 SQIVND (reference sequence). Trimming removed 3 bases at V and 4 bases at J, with 12 bases between. The CDR3 loop spans 14 amino acids. The CDR3: CASSMTTPRETQYF. CDR3 DNA: TGTGCCAGTAGTATGACGACACCCCGAGAGACCCAGTACTTC.